Below, one TCR beta chain is given with its context. The antigen is not known. Vbeta (60) and Jbeta (13) primers were used in the PCR. The method was immunoSEQ multiplex PCR; TCRdb's version includes in-frame clones alone and lacks a portion of them. The sample holds 35,000 to 45,000 clones; roughly 69% are singletons and the top ten take approximately 7%. This sample is part of a study of cytomegalovirus exposure and HLA in healthy donors. Germline V CDR1 and CDR2: MGHRA, YSYEKL. Unmatched junction bases numbered 12, after V lost 4 bases and J lost 6 bases. The CDR3 runs 17 residues. Study-wide results and limits: Several V segments, TRBV6-2 and TRBV6-3 among them, could not be told apart and were dropped. For presence/absence analyses, sequencing depth was assumed to be roughly uniform across donors. In a later analysis, V- and J-gene trimming of beta chains associated with a DCLRE1C missense variant, replicated independently.

This receptor was identified in a young man in good health and CMV-seronegative. Sequencing was performed on PBMCs. The chain employs TRBV4-1 and TRBJ1-5; 10 nucleotides agree with TRBD1. The CDR3 DNA is TGCGCCAGCAGCCCATACCCGGGACAGGGGTTTGGTCAGCCCCAGCATTTT. It codes for CASSPYPGQGFGQPQHF.